Each of the 17 T cell receptor beta chains below was sequenced from the same sample in a study of cytomegalovirus exposure and HLA in healthy donors. Primers: 60 Vbeta forward and 13 Jbeta reverse. Method: immunoSEQ multiplex PCR; TCRdb's copy keeps in-frame clones and lacks some. In all, the sample yields under 95,000 clones. The sequenced sample consisted of PBMCs. The receptors were sampled from a man aged 18 to 30 in good health and CMV-seropositive.

The V call is TRBV19, the J call TRBJ2-2; possible D gene TRBD1, 6 bases. The V gene's germline CDR1 is LNHDA and CDR2 SQIVND (reference sequence). The CDR3 has 12 residues. The V gene lost 9 bases and the J gene lost 5 bases, with 10 bases spanning the gap. As DNA, the CDR3 is TGTGCCAGCGAGGGGGAAACCGGGGAGCTGTTTTTT. It is translated as CASEGETGELFF.

The gene calls are TRBV7-2 and TRBJ1-2; D gene ambiguous. CDR1 SGHTA and CDR2 FQGNSA come from the germline V gene. The CDR3 has 12 residues. V lost 2 bases and J 1 base, leaving 2 bases between the germline ends. The DNA for the CDR3 is TGTGCCAGCAGCTTACGTAACTATGGCTACACCTTC. This encodes CASSLRNYGYTF.

Remarks on this clone: In the same sample, other DNA sequences code for this CDR3. The genes are TRBV27 and TRBJ1-1, with D possibly matching TRBD1 (6 bases). This CDR3 contains 16 residues. Looked up from germline, CDR1 is MNHEY and CDR2 is SMNVEV (reference sequence). Trimming took 5 bases from V and 3 from J, leaving 19 bases between them. Here the CDR3 reads CASSPQGGARHTEAFF. The CDR3 DNA sequence: TGTGCCAGCAGTCCCCAAGGGGGGGCTAGGCACACTGAAGCTTTCTTT.

CDR3: CASSLNGNYGYTF. The CDR3 DNA follows: TGTGCCAGCAGTTTAAACGGGAACTATGGCTACACCTTC. The rearrangement links TRBV28 to TRBJ1-2; D gene unclear. CDR1 and CDR2 (germline): MDHEN, SYDVKM. Deletions cut 2 bases from V and 2 bases from J, with 6 bases between. This CDR3 region has 13 residues.

The chain recombines TRBV18 with TRBJ1-1, with a weak D call TRBD1 (6 bases). CDR1 is KGHSH and CDR2 is LQKENI in the germline V gene. The CDR3 consists of 14 residues. V was trimmed by 5 bases and J by 4 bases, leaving 14 bases between them. CDR3 in DNA: TGTGCCAGCTCATCAGCCGGGACATCCACTGAAGCTTTCTTT. Its translation: CASSSAGTSTEAFF.

This chain uses TRBV15 with TRBJ1-4, with 7 bases lining up with TRBD1. After removal of 5 bases from V and 4 bases from J, the junction contained 7 bases not matched to a gene. The V gene's germline CDR1 is LNHNV and CDR2 YYDKDF (reference sequence). The CDR3 runs to 15 residues. The CDR3 DNA is TGTGCCACCAGCGCCCCAGGGGGGATTAATGAAAAACTGTTTTTT. Its protein is CATSAPGGINEKLFF. Combining the CDR3 with reference TRBV15 and TRBJ1-4 gives the whole variable domain DAMVIQNPRYQVTQFGKPVTLSCSQTLNHNVMYWYQQKSSQAPKLLFHYYDKDFNNEADTPDNFQSRRPNTSFCFLDIRSPGLGDTAMYLCATSAPGGINEKLFFGSGTQLSVL.

The chain combines TRBV6-6 with TRBJ1-2; D perhaps matches TRBD1 (5 bases). CDR1 and CDR2 (germline): MNHNY, SVGAGI (reference sequence). This CDR3 region has 15 residues. Trimming pared 2 bases from V and 2 bases from J, leaving 12 bases between. The CDR3 reads CASSYEAGLNYGYTF. The DNA of the CDR3 is TGTGCCAGCAGTTACGAGGCGGGACTAAACTATGGCTACACCTTC.

The chain joins TRBV19 to TRBJ2-7; TRBD1 might be the D (6 bases). Germline V CDR1 and CDR2: LNHDA, SQIVND (reference sequence). The CDR3 length is 16 residues. V was pared by 4 bases and J by 2 bases, with 18 bases between. CDR3 in amino acids: CASSTLGTFFTYEQYF. For the CDR3, the DNA is TGTGCCAGTAGTACCCTTGGGACATTCTTCACCTACGAGCAGTACTTC.

This chain connects TRBV7-9 to TRBJ1-1; TRBD1 matches at 7 bases. The CDR3 is 13 amino acids. Unmatched junction bases numbered 5, after V lost 2 bases and J lost 8 bases. Germline loops: CDR1 SEHNR, CDR2 FQNEAQ (reference sequence). The CDR3 DNA follows: TGTGCCAGCAGCTTAACAGGGGCCTCAGAAGCTTTCTTT. It encodes CASSLTGASEAFF.

This chain joins TRBV7-8 and TRBJ2-2; D is unclear. Germline V gene sequence: CDR1 SGHVS, CDR2 FQNEAQ. The CDR3 runs 14 residues. V was cut by 0 bases and J by 2 bases, with 4 bases left in between. CDR3 protein: CASSLAINTGELFF. DNA for the CDR3: TGTGCCAGCAGCTTAGCTATCAACACCGGGGAGCTGTTTTTT. The variable domain in full, completed from reference TRBV7-8 and TRBJ2-2, reads GAGVSQSPRYKVAKRGQDVALRCDPISGHVSLFWYQQALGQGPEFLTYFQNEAQLDKSGLPSDRFFAERPEGSVSTLKIQRTQQEDSAVYLCASSLAINTGELFFGEGSRLTVL.

This chain connects TRBV7-9 to TRBJ2-2; D call uncertain. CDR3 length equals 14 residues. Trimming took off 0 bases at V and 7 bases at J, with 9 bases between the two ends. Looked up from germline, CDR1 is SEHNR and CDR2 is FQNEAQ (reference sequence). CDR3 nucleotide sequence: TGTGCCAGCAGCTTAGCGCACACGGGCGGGGAGCTGTTTTTT. It encodes CASSLAHTGGELFF.

The rearrangement uses TRBV6-1 and TRBJ1-5; possibly TRBD1 for D (5 bases). Germline CDR1 reads MNHNS; CDR2 reads SASEGT. V shed 4 bases and J shed 4 bases, with 11 bases lying between them. The CDR3 runs 14 residues. This chain's CDR3 is CASSAFDRNQPQHF. As DNA, the CDR3 is TGTGCCAGCAGTGCTTTCGACAGAAATCAGCCCCAGCATTTT.

The chain couples TRBV25-1 to TRBJ2-7, with a possible D match to TRBD1 (5 bases). Germline V gives CDR1 MGHDK, CDR2 SYGVNS. The CDR3 is 14 residues long. The V end lost 1 base, the J end lost 2 bases, and 9 bases lay between the germline ends. DNA of the CDR3: TGTGCCAGCAGTGAATGGGGCGGAGCCTACGAGCAGTACTTC. Protein product: CASSEWGGAYEQYF.

The V call is TRBV29-1, the J call TRBJ2-7; 12 bases map to TRBD2. The CDR3 loop spans 15 amino acids. The germline CDR1 and CDR2 sequences are SQVTM and ANQGSEA. With 6 bases clipped from V and 5 bases from J, the junction kept 11 bases outside the gene matches. CDR3 coding DNA: TGCAGCGTGAGGACTAGCGGGGAACCATACCACGAGCAGTACTTC. This sequence encodes CSVRTSGEPYHEQYF.

V is TRBV11-2 and J is TRBJ2-7; 8 bases map to TRBD1. The CDR3 consists of 17 residues. Germline V CDR1 and CDR2: SGHAT, FQNNGV. The V segment lost 1 base and the J segment 0 bases; nucleotides outside the gene matches: 8. The CDR3 DNA follows: TGTGCCAGCAGCTTAGGAAGGGACAGGAGGAGCTCCTACGAGCAGTACTTC. This translates into CASSLGRDRRSSYEQYF.

The chain carries TRBV18 and TRBJ2-3, with D maybe TRBD1 (6 bases). Between the trimmed V and J ends, which lost 6 bases and 0 bases, there was a span of 10 bases. The CDR3 consists of 14 residues. Per germline, CDR1 KGHSH and CDR2 LQKENI. CDR3 loop: CASSYRDSTDTQYF. CDR3 DNA: TGTGCCAGCTCCTACAGGGATAGCACAGATACGCAGTATTTT.

The chain carries TRBV27 and TRBJ1-6, with 8 bases that match TRBD1. CDR1 and CDR2 (germline): MNHEY, SMNVEV (reference sequence). V dropped 3 bases and J dropped 8; count of bases not matched to a gene: 3. This CDR3 has 14 residues. DNA of the CDR3: TGTGCCAGCAGTTTGACAGGGGCGGATTCACCCCTCCACTTT. It yields the protein CASSLTGADSPLHF.